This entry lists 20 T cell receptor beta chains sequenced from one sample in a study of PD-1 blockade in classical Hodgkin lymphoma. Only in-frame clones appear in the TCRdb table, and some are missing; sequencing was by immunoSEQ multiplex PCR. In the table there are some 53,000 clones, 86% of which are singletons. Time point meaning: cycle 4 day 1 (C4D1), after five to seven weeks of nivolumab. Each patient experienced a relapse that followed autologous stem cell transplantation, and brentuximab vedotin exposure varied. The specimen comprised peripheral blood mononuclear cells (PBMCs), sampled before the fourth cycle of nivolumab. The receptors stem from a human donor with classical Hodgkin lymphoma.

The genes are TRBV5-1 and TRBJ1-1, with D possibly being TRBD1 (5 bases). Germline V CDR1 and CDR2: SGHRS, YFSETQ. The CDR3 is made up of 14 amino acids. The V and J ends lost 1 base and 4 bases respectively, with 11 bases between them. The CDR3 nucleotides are TGCGCCAGCAGCTTGACAGGTTTTGGCACTGAAGCTTTCTTT. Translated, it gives CASSLTGFGTEAFF. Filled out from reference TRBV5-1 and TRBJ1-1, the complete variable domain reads KAGVTQTPRYLIKTRGQQVTLSCSPISGHRSVSWYQQTPGQGLQFLFEYFSETQRNKGNFPGRFSGRQFSNSRSEMNVSTLELGDSALYLCASSLTGFGTEAFFGQGTRLTVV.

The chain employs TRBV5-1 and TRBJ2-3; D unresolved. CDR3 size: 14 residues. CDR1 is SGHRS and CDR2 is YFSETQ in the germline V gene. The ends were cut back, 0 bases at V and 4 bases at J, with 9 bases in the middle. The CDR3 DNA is TGCGCCAGCAGCTTGGAGATCGATTCAGATACGCAGTATTTT. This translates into CASSLEIDSDTQYF. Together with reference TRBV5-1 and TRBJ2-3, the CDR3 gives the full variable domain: KAGVTQTPRYLIKTRGQQVTLSCSPISGHRSVSWYQQTPGQGLQFLFEYFSETQRNKGNFPGRFSGRQFSNSRSEMNVSTLELGDSALYLCASSLEIDSDTQYFGPGTRLTVL.

Written as DNA, the CDR3 is TGTGCCAGTAGTATAGCTAGCCCCAATGAGCAGTTCTTC. It is translated as CASSIASPNEQFF. V is TRBV19 and J is TRBJ2-1; the D gene is possibly TRBD2 (5 bases). The V gene lost 1 base and the J gene lost 6 bases, with 7 bases spanning the gap. CDR3 length: 13 residues. CDR1 and CDR2 (germline): LNHDA, SQIVND (reference sequence). Together with reference TRBV19 and TRBJ2-1, the CDR3 gives the full variable domain: DGGITQSPKYLFRKEGQNVTLSCEQNLNHDAMYWYRQDPGQGLRLIYYSQIVNDFQKGDIAEGYSVSREKKESFPLTVTSAQKNPTAFYLCASSIASPNEQFFGPGTRLTVL.

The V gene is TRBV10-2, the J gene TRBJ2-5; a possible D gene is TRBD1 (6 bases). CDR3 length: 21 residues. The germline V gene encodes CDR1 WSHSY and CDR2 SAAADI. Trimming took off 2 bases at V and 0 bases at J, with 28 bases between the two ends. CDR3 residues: CASSETGQPIMGSLYQETQYF. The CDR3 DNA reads TGCGCCAGCAGTGAGACCGGACAGCCCATTATGGGGTCTCTTTACCAAGAGACCCAGTACTTC.

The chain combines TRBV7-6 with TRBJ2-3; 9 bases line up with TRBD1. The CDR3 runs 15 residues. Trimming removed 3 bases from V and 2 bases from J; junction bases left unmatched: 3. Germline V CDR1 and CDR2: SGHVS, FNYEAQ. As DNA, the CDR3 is TGTGCCAGCAGCTTGACAGGGGGATACACAGATACGCAGTATTTT. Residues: CASSLTGGYTDTQYF.

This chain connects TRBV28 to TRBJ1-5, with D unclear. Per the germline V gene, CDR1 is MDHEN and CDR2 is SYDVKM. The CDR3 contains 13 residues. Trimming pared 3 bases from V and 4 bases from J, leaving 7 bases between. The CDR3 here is CASSLPGNQPQHF. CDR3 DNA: TGTGCCAGCAGTTTGCCCGGGAATCAGCCCCAGCATTTT.

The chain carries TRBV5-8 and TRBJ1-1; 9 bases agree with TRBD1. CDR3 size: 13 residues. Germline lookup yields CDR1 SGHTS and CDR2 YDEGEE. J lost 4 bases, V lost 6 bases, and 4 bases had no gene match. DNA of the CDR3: TGTGCCAGCACCTGGGACAGGGCCACTGAAGCTTTCTTT. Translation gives CASTWDRATEAFF.

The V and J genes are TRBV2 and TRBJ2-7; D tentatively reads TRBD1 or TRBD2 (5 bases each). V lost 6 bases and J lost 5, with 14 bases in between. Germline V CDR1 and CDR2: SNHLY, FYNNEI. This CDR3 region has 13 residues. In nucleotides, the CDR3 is TGTGCCAGCAGCCGGGACCCCGGGGACGAGCAGTACTTC. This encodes CASSRDPGDEQYF.

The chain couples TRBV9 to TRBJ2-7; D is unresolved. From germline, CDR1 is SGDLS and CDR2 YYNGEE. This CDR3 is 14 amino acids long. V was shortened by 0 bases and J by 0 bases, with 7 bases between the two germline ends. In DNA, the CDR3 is TGTGCCAGCAGCGTAGCCAGCAGCTCCTACGAGCAGTACTTC. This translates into CASSVASSSYEQYF.

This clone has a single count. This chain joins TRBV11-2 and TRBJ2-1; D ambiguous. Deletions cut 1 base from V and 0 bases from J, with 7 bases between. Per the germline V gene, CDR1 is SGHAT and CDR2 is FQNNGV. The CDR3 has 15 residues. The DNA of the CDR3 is TGTGCCAGCAGCTTAGGGTGGAGCTCCTACAATGAGCAGTTCTTC. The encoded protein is CASSLGWSSYNEQFF.

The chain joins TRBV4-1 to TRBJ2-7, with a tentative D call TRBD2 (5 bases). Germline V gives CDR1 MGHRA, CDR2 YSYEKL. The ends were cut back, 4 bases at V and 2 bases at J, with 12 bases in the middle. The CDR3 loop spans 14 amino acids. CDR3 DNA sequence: TGCGCCAGCAGCCCCCTAGTCGGGACCTACGAGCAGTACTTC. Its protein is CASSPLVGTYEQYF.

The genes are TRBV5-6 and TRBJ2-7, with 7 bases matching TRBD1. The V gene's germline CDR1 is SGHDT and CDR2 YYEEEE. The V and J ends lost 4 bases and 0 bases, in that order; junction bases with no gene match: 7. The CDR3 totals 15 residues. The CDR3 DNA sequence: TGTGCCAGCAGCAGACCGGACAGGATCTCCTACGAGCAGTACTTC. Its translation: CASSRPDRISYEQYF.

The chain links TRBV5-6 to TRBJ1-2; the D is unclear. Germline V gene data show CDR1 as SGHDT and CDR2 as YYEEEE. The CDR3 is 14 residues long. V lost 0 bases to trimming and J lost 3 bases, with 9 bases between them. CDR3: CASSLGGTDYGYTF. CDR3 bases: TGTGCCAGCAGCTTGGGAGGCACAGACTATGGCTACACCTTC. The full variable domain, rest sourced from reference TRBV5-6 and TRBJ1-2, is DAGVTQSPTHLIKTRGQQVTLRCSPKSGHDTVSWYQQALGQGPQFIFQYYEEEERQRGNFPDRFSGHQFPNYSSELNVNALLLGDSALYLCASSLGGTDYGYTFGSGTRLTVV.

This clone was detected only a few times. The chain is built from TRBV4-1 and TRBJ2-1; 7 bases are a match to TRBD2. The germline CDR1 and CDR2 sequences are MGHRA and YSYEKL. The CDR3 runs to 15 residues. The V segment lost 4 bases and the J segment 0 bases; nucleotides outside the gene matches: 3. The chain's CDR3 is CASSRPSGSYNEQFF. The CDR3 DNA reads TGCGCCAGCAGCCGCCCTAGCGGCTCCTACAATGAGCAGTTCTTC.

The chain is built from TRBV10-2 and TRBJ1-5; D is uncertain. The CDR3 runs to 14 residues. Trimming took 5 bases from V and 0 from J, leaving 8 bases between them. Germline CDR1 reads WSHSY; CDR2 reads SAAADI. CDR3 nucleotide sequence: TGCGCCAGCAGTCGGGCCGATAGCAATCAGCCCCAGCATTTT. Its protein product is CASSRADSNQPQHF.

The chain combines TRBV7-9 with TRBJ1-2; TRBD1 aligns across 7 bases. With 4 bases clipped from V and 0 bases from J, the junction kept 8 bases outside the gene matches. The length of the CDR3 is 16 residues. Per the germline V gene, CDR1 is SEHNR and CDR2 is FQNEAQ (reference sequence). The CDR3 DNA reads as TGTGCCAGCAGCTCGGCGACAGGGACAGCTAACTATGGCTACACCTTC. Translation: CASSSATGTANYGYTF.

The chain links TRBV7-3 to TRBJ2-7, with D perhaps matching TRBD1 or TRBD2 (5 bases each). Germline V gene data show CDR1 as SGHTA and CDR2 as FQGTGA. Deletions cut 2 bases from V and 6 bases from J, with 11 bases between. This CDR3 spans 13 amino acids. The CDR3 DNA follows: TGTGCCAGCAGCTTAGGTGGGGGAAGCGAGCAGTACTTC. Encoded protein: CASSLGGGSEQYF.

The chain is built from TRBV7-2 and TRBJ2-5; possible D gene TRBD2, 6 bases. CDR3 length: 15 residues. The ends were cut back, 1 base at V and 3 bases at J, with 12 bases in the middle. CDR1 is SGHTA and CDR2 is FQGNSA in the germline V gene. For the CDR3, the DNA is TGTGCCAGCAGCTTAGTAGCGGATGGAAAAGAGACCCAGTACTTC. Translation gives CASSLVADGKETQYF.

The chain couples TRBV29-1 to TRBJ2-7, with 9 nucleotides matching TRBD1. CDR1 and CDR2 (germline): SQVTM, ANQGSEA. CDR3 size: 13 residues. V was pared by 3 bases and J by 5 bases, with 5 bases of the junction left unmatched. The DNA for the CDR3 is TGCAGCGTTGACAGACAGGGGGACGACGAGCAGTACTTC. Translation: CSVDRQGDDEQYF.

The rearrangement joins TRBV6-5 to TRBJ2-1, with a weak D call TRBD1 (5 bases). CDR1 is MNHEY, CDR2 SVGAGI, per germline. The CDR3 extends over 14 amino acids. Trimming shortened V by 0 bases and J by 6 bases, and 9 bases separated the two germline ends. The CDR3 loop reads CASSYSGRVNEQFF. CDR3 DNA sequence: TGTGCCAGCAGTTACTCGGGCAGGGTCAATGAGCAGTTCTTC.